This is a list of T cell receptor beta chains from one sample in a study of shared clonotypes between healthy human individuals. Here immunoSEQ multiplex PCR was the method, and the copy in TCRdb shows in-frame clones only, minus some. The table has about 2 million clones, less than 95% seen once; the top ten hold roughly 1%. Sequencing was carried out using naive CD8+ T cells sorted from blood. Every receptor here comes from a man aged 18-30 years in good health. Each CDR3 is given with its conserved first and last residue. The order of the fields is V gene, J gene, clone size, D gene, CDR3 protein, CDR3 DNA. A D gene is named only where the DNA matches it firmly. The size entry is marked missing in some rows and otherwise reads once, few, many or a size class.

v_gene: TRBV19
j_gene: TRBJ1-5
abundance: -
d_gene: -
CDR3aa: CASSRTNYSSNQPQHF
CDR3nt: TGTGCCAGTAGTCGTACCAACTACAGTAGCAATCAGCCCCAGCATTTT

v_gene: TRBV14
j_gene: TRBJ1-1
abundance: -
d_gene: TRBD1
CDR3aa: CASDRTGGRNTEAFF
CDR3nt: TGTGCCAGCGACCGGACAGGGGGAAGGAACACTGAAGCTTTCTTT

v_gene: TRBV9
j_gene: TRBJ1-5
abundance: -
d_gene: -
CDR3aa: CASSPSPGQPQHF
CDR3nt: TGTGCCAGCAGCCCCTCACCCGGACAGCCCCAGCATTTT

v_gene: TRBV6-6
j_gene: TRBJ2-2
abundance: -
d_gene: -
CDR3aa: CASSYQYTGELFF
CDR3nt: TGTGCCAGCAGTTACCAGTACACCGGGGAGCTGTTTTTT

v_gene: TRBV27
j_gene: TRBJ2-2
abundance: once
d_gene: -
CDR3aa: CASSHSFGEVAGELFF
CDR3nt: TGTGCCAGCAGCCACTCCTTCGGCGAAGTGGCCGGGGAGCTGTTTTTT

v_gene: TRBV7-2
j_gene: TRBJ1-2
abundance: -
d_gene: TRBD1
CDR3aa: CASSSLQGDYGYTF
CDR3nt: TGTGCCAGCAGCTCCCTCCAGGGGGACTATGGCTACACCTTC

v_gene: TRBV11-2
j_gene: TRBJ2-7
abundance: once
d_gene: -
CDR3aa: CASSFEGVEQYF
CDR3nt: TGTGCCAGCAGCTTCGAGGGGGTTGAGCAGTACTTC

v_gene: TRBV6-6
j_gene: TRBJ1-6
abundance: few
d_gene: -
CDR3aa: CASTPDSSYNSPLHF
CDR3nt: TGTGCCAGCACCCCGGACAGCTCCTATAATTCACCCCTCCACTTT

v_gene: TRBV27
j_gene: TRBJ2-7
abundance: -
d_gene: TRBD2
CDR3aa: CASTGGIGEYEQYF
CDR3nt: TGTGCCAGCACGGGGGGGATCGGGGAATACGAGCAGTACTTC

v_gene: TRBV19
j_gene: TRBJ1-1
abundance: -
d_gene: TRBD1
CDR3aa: CASSIAQTGEAFF
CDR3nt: TGTGCCAGTAGTATAGCCCAGACAGGGGAGGCTTTCTTT

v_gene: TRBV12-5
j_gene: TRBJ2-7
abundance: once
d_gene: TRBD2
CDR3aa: CASGLIQDSRGGEQYF
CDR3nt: TGTGCTAGTGGTTTGATACAGGACAGTCGGGGGGGCGAGCAGTACTTC

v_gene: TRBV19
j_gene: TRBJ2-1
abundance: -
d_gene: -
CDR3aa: CASSFSPRQTDNEQFF
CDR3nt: TGTGCCAGTAGTTTCTCACCGAGACAGACTGATAATGAGCAGTTCTTC

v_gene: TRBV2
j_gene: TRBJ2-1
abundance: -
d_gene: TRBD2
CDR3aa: CAIPRLAGNEQFF
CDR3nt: TGTGCCATCCCTCGACTAGCGGGCAATGAGCAGTTCTTC

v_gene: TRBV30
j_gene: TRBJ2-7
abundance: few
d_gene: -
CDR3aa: CAWSVEGGSEQYF
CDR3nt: TGTGCCTGGAGTGTAGAGGGGGGATCCGAGCAGTACTTC

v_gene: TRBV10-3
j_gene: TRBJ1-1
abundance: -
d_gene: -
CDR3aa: CAISEPDTMVNTEAFF
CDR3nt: TGTGCCATCAGTGAGCCCGATACTATGGTGAACACTGAAGCTTTCTTT

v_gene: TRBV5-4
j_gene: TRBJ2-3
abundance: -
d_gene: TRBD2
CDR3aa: CASSFAGGSTDTQYF
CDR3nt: TGTGCCAGCAGCTTCGCGGGAGGTAGCACAGATACGCAGTATTTT

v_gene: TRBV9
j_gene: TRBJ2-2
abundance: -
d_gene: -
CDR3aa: CASSVGGDAGELFF
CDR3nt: TGTGCCAGCAGCGTAGGGGGAGATGCTGGGGAGCTGTTTTTT

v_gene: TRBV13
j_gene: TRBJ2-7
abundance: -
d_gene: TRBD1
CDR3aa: CASSREGGQSRYEQYF
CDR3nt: TGTGCCAGCAGCCGAGAAGGGGGACAGTCCAGATACGAGCAGTACTTC

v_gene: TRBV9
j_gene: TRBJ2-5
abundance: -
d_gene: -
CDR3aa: CASSPPGLETQYF
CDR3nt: TGTGCCAGCAGCCCCCCGGGGTTGGAGACCCAGTACTTC

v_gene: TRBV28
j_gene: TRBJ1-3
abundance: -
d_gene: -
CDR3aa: CASSLGGDGNTIYF
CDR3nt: TGTGCCAGCAGTTTAGGCGGGGATGGAAACACCATATATTTT

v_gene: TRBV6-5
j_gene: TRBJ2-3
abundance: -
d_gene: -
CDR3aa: CASTEGGNGDTQYF
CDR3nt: TGTGCCAGCACCGAGGGGGGGAACGGAGATACGCAGTATTTT

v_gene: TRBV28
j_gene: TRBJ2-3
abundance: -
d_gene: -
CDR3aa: CASRTLQGGSTDTQYF
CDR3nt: TGTGCCAGCAGGACCTTACAGGGCGGGAGCACAGATACGCAGTATTTT

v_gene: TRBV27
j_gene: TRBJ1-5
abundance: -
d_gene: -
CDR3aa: CASSLLGDLGQPQHF
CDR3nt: TGTGCCAGCAGTTTATTGGGGGATTTGGGTCAGCCCCAGCATTTT

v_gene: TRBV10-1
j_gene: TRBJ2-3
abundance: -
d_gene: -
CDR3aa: CASSESRFTDTQYF
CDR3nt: TGCGCCAGCAGTGAGTCAAGGTTCACAGATACGCAGTATTTT

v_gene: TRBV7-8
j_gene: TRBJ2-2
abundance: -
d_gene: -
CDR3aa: CASSYDSTGELFF
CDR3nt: TGTGCCAGCAGCTATGATTCCACCGGGGAGCTGTTTTTT

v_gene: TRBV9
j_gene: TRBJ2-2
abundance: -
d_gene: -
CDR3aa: CASTDWNTGELFF
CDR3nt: TGTGCCAGCACAGACTGGAACACCGGGGAGCTGTTTTTT

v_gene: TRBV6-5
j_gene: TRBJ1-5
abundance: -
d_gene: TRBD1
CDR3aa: CASRHQGVNQPQHF
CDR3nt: TGTGCCAGCAGGCATCAGGGGGTAAATCAGCCCCAGCATTTT

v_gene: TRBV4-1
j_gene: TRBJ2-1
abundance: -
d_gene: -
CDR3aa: CASSQWTQDNEQFF
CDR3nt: TGCGCCAGCAGCCAATGGACGCAAGACAATGAGCAGTTCTTC

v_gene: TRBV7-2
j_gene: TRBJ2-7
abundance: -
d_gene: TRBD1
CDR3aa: CASNKPGGRYHEQYF
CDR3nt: TGTGCCAGCAACAAACCAGGGGGCCGGTATCACGAGCAGTACTTC

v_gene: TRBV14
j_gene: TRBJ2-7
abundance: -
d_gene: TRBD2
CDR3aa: CASSLEAGPFYEQYF
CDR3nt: TGTGCCAGCAGCCTCGAAGCGGGACCCTTCTACGAGCAGTACTTC

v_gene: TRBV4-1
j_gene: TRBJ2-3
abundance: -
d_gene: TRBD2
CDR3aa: CASSQDGPTSEYTDTQYF
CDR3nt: TGCGCCAGCAGCCAAGACGGACCTACTAGCGAGTACACAGATACGCAGTATTTT

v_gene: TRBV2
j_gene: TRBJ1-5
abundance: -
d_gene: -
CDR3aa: CASSAPDGHSNQPQHF
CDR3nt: TGTGCCAGCAGTGCACCGGACGGTCATAGCAATCAGCCCCAGCATTTT

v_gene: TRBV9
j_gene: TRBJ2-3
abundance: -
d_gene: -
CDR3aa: CASSVALSTDTQYF
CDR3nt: TGTGCCAGCAGCGTAGCTCTTAGCACAGATACGCAGTATTTT

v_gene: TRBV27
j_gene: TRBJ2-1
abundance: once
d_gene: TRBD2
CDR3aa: CASSPHAGASYNEQFF
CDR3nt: TGTGCCAGCAGCCCCCATGCGGGAGCATCCTACAATGAGCAGTTCTTC

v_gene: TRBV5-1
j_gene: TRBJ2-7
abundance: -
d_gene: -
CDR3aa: CASSSENLYEQYF
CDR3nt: TGCGCCAGCAGTTCGGAGAACCTCTACGAGCAGTACTTC

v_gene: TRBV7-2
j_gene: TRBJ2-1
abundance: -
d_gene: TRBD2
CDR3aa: CASSYLAVLNNEQFF
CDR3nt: TGTGCCAGCAGCTATCTAGCGGTCCTCAACAATGAGCAGTTCTTC

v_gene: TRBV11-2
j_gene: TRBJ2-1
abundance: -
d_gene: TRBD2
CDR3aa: CASSSSGGAYNEQFF
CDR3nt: TGTGCCAGCAGCTCTAGCGGGGGGGCCTACAATGAGCAGTTCTTC

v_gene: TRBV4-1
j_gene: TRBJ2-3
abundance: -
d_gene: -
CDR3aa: CASSLSTDTQYF
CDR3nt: TGCGCCAGCAGCCTGAGCACAGATACGCAGTATTTT

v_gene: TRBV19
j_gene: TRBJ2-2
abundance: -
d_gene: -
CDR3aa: CASSMGIGELFF
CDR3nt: TGTGCCAGTAGTATGGGTATCGGGGAGCTGTTTTTT

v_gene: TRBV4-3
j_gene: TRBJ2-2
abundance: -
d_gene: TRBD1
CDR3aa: CASSYGQGGTGELFF
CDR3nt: TGCGCCAGCAGCTATGGACAGGGGGGCACCGGGGAGCTGTTTTTT

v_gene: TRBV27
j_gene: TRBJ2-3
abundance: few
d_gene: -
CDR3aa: CASSLAVTDTQYF
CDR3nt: TGTGCCAGCAGTTTGGCAGTCACAGATACGCAGTATTTT

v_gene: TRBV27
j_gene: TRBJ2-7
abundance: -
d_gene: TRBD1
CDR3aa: CASSFGGTGVYEQYF
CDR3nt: TGTGCCAGCAGTTTCGGCGGAACAGGGGTCTACGAGCAGTACTTC

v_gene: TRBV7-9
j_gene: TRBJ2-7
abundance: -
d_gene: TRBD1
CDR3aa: CASSPTGTGGEQYF
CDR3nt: TGTGCCAGCAGCCCCACCGGGACAGGGGGCGAGCAGTACTTC

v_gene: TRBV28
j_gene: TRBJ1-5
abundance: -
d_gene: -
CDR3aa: CASSLSIGKLGQPQHF
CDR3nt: TGTGCCAGCAGTTTAAGCATCGGGAAACTAGGGCAGCCCCAGCATTTT

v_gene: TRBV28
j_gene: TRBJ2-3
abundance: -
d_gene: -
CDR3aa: CASSLLGTSTDTQYF
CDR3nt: TGTGCCAGCAGTTTATTGGGAACTAGCACAGATACGCAGTATTTT

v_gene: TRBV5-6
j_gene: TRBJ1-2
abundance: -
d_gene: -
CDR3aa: CASEGVGYGYTF
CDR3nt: TGTGCCAGCGAAGGGGTGGGCTATGGCTACACCTTC

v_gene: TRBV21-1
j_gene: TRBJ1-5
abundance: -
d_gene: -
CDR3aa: CASSKTAAQHF
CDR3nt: TGTGCCAGCAGCAAGACAGCGGCCCAGCATTTT

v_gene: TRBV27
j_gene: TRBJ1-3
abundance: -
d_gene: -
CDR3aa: CASSVNRDSGNTIYF
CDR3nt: TGTGCCAGCAGTGTCAACAGGGACTCTGGAAACACCATATATTTT

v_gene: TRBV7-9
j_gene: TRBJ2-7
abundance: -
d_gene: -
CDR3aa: CASSFDIVEQYF
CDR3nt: TGTGCCAGCAGCTTCGACATCGTGGAGCAGTACTTC

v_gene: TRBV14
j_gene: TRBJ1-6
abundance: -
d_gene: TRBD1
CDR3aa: CASRAGGGNSPLHF
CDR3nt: TGTGCCAGCCGCGCAGGGGGTGGGAATTCACCCCTCCACTTT

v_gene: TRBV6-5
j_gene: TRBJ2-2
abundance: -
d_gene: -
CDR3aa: CASSYDGGPTGELFF
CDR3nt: TGTGCCAGCAGTTACGATGGGGGGCCCACCGGGGAGCTGTTTTTT

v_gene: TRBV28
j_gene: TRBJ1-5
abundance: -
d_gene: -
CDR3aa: CASSLGESNQPQHF
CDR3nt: TGTGCCAGCAGTTTGGGGGAGTCCAATCAGCCCCAGCATTTT